One sample yielded the 9 T cell receptor beta chains listed below, sequenced in a study of blood T cell repertoires in COVID-19. The protocol was immunoSEQ multiplex PCR, while the TCRdb copy is restricted to in-frame clones and leaves out a portion. The sample contains some 240,000 clones, 75% to 90% of which appear only once. Sequenced sample: peripheral blood. These receptors were taken from a man in his sixties who had recovered from COVID-19.

The chain combines TRBV7-2 with TRBJ1-1; possible D gene TRBD1, 5 bases. Germline V gene sequence: CDR1 SGHTA, CDR2 FQGNSA. The CDR3 totals 14 residues. V lost 0 bases and J lost 4, with 9 bases in between. In DNA form, the CDR3 reads TGTGCCAGCAGCTTAGCGGGGGGTTTCACTGAAGCTTTCTTT. This translates into CASSLAGGFTEAFF.

The chain employs TRBV6-5 and TRBJ1-2, with 10 bases aligning to TRBD1. The germline CDR1 and CDR2 sequences are MNHEY and SVGAGI. This CDR3 region has 13 residues. Germline trimming cut 0 bases from V and 12 bases from J; bases unmatched to any gene: 4. CDR3 loop: CASSYSRQGANTF. The CDR3 DNA is TGTGCCAGCAGTTACTCTAGACAGGGGGCCAACACCTTC.

This chain joins TRBV4-1 and TRBJ1-2, with D maybe TRBD1 (5 bases). This CDR3 is 13 amino acids long. Germline loops: CDR1 MGHRA, CDR2 YSYEKL. V lost 0 bases to trimming and J lost 6 bases, with 8 bases between them. The CDR3, as DNA: TGCGCCAGCAGCCAAGACAGGGAAAATGGCTACACCTTC. This translates into CASSQDRENGYTF.

V usage is TRBV6-5 and J usage is TRBJ1-2; tentatively, D is TRBD1 (6 bases). V dropped 0 bases and J dropped 8 bases, with 13 bases sitting between them. Per germline, CDR1 MNHEY and CDR2 SVGAGI. The length of the CDR3 is 14 residues. The CDR3 DNA is TGTGCCAGCAGTTACTCCACGCACAGGGCCGGCTACACCTTC. The encoded protein is CASSYSTHRAGYTF.

The rearrangement uses TRBV19 and TRBJ2-7; 9 nucleotides match TRBD1. The CDR3 has 13 residues. The V gene's germline CDR1 is LNHDA and CDR2 SQIVND (reference sequence). The J segment lost 5 bases and the V segment lost 6 bases, leaving 5 bases of the junction unmatched. CDR3 in DNA: TGTGCCAGTAGACGGACAGGGGAGCACGAGCAGTACGTC. Amino acid sequence: CASRRTGEHEQYV.

The chain combines TRBV30 with TRBJ1-2; 10 nucleotides align to TRBD1. The trim removed 4 bases at V and 7 bases at J, leaving 15 bases unmatched. The CDR3 has 16 amino acids. From germline, CDR1 is GTSNPN and CDR2 SVGIG (reference sequence). CDR3 DNA: TGTGCCTGGACCGACGCCGGGACAGGGGTATCGGGTGGCTACACCTTC. Translation: CAWTDAGTGVSGGYTF.

This clone was seen once. The chain has TRBV5-1 and TRBJ2-5; 14 bases are a match to TRBD2. The CDR3 sequence is 15 residues long. Germline CDR1 is SGHRS and CDR2 is YFSETQ. J gave up 5 bases and V 5 bases, and 5 bases lay outside the gene matches. The chain's CDR3 is CASRTSGGAVETQYF. DNA of the CDR3: TGCGCCAGCAGGACTAGCGGGGGGGCCGTTGAGACCCAGTACTTC.

The chain is built from TRBV6-6 and TRBJ2-3, with 7 nucleotides matching TRBD2. Germline V gene lookup returns CDR1 MNHNY and CDR2 SVGAGI (reference sequence). Losses at the gene ends were 6 bases for V and 4 bases for J; bases not matched to a gene: 10. The CDR3 is 15 residues long. The CDR3: CASSLGSRGADTQYF. The CDR3 coding sequence is TGTGCCAGCAGCCTGGGGTCCCGGGGGGCAGATACGCAGTATTTT.

The V and J genes are TRBV2 and TRBJ2-3, with D perhaps matching TRBD2 (6 bases). The CDR3 runs 15 residues. V was clipped by 6 bases and J by 9 bases, with 22 bases between them. CDR1 and CDR2 (germline): SNHLY, FYNNEI. CDR3 in DNA: TGTGCCAGCAGCCCCGGGACTTCTTTTTTGAGCACGCAGTATTTT. Amino acid sequence: CASSPGTSFLSTQYF. Using reference TRBV2 and TRBJ2-3 for the parts outside the CDR3, the full variable domain is EPEVTQTPSHQVTQMGQEVILRCVPISNHLYFYWYRQILGQKVEFLVSFYNNEISEKSEIFDDQFSVERPDGSNFTLKIRSTKLEDSAMYFCASSPGTSFLSTQYFGPGTRLTVL.